This T cell receptor (beta chain) was profiled in a study of OX40 agonist ivuxolimab in advanced cancers. Study details: Dose-escalation patients suffered from hepatocellular carcinoma, melanoma, renal cell or head and neck cancer. Findings and limits, study-wide: Doses of 0.1 to 3.0 mg/kg were accompanied by clonal expansion of CD4+ and CD8+ blood T cells by week 6.

As regards this clone: The antigen is undetermined.

CDR1 and CDR2 from the germline V gene are SGHAT and FQNNGV. V was trimmed by 7 bases and J by 6 bases, leaving 15 bases between them. The CDR3 is 13 amino acids. This table comes from immunoSEQ multiplex PCR, and its TCRdb copy is limited to in-frame clones, with some not included. The sample lists under 150,000 clones; 75% to 95% were seen once. Sample: CD4+ or CD8+ T cells sorted from blood, taken in a trial of the OX40 agonist ivuxolimab. The TCR comes from an adult with an advanced solid tumor such as melanoma, head and neck, liver or kidney cancer. This rearrangement joins TRBV11-2 to TRBJ1-1, with D possibly being TRBD1 (5 bases). The CDR3 sequence is CASNNRRGAEAFF. DNA for the CDR3: TGTGCCAGCAACAACAGGAGGGGCGCTGAAGCTTTCTTT.